One sample yielded the 23 T cell receptor beta chains listed below, sequenced in a study of blood T cell repertoires in COVID-19. Clones were read by immunoSEQ multiplex PCR, and TCRdb kept only the in-frame ones, dropping some. The table has tens of thousands of clones, around 90% seen once. The material sequenced was peripheral blood. Receptors originate from a woman older than 75 in a cohort sampled during active or convalescent COVID-19.

The V and J genes are TRBV6-2 or TRBV6-3 and TRBJ2-1; 10 bases line up with TRBD2. Germline-derived CDR1 and CDR2 are MNHEY and SVGEGT. V dropped 5 bases and J dropped 9; count of bases not matched to a gene: 10. The CDR3 runs to 15 residues. In nucleotides, the CDR3 is TGTGCCAGCAGTAGCGAGCGGGAGGGCCTGGGTGAGCAGTTCTTC. Residues: CASSSEREGLGEQFF.

This clone was seen a single time. This chain uses TRBV5-1 with TRBJ1-4; TRBD1 matches 9 bases. V trimming: 0 bases; J trimming: 11 bases; junction bases outside the gene matches: 5. Per the germline V gene, CDR1 is SGHRS and CDR2 is YFSETQ. The CDR3 has 14 residues. For the CDR3, the DNA is TGCGCCAGCAGCTTGGGGACAGGGGTCGAGAAACTGTTTTTT. It encodes CASSLGTGVEKLFF.

The gene calls are TRBV6-6 and TRBJ2-5; possible D gene TRBD1, 6 bases. The CDR3 is 13 residues long. V lost 6 bases to trimming and J lost 3 bases, with 11 bases between them. Germline assignment: CDR1 MNHNY and CDR2 SVGAGI (reference sequence). CDR3 sequence reads: CASSGTPKETQYF. CDR3 bases: TGTGCCAGCAGCGGGACACCTAAAGAGACCCAGTACTTC.

The chain employs TRBV2 and TRBJ1-5, with D unclear. V shed 6 bases and J shed 6 bases, with 12 bases lying between them. CDR3 length equals 13 residues. The germline V gene encodes CDR1 SNHLY and CDR2 FYNNEI. Here the CDR3 reads CASRSPPGQPQHF. CDR3 in DNA: TGTGCCAGCAGATCGCCTCCCGGTCAGCCCCAGCATTTT.

The chain has TRBV2 and TRBJ2-5; TRBD2 aligns across 7 bases. CDR1 SNHLY and CDR2 FYNNEI come from the germline V gene. The CDR3 sequence is 15 residues long. V shed 2 bases and J 3 bases; nucleotides not matched to a gene: 6. CDR3 region: CASSEWRTREETQYF. DNA for the CDR3: TGTGCCAGCAGTGAATGGAGGACTAGGGAAGAGACCCAGTACTTC.

This chain joins TRBV12-5 and TRBJ1-1; a weak D match, TRBD1 (5 bases). CDR3 length: 15 amino acids. Per the germline V gene, CDR1 is LGHNT and CDR2 is FRNRAP. Trimming cost V 6 bases and J 1 base, with 15 bases left between them. The DNA for the CDR3 is TGTGCTAGTGGCCAACAGGAGGGATGGAACACTGAAGCTTTCTTT. It yields the protein CASGQQEGWNTEAFF.

This clone was recorded once. This chain connects TRBV3-1 (or the pseudogene TRBV3-2) to TRBJ2-7; 9 bases agree with TRBD2. CDR3 length: 16 residues. Germline CDR1 and CDR2: LGHDT and YNNKEL (reference sequence). Trimming removed 1 base from V and 0 bases from J; junction bases left unmatched: 4. The CDR3 DNA is TGTGCCAGCAGCCAAGGAGCTAGCGGGGTCTCCTACGAGCAGTACTTC. This translates into CASSQGASGVSYEQYF.

This clone came up a few times. For the CDR3, the DNA is TGCGCCAGCAGTAGGGCAGACCGACAGGGCAATCAGCCCCAGCATTTT. Amino acid sequence: CASSRADRQGNQPQHF. V and J are TRBV10-1 and TRBJ1-5; D is perhaps TRBD1 (6 bases). This CDR3 region has 16 residues. Germline lookup yields CDR1 WNHNN and CDR2 SYGVQD (reference sequence). The V end lost 5 bases, the J end lost 2 bases, and 16 bases lay between the germline ends.

The CDR3 bases are TGCGCCAGCCACTCTGGGAGCGGGAGAATACACGAGCAGTACTTC. It translates to CASHSGSGRIHEQYF. J is TRBJ2-7 and V is TRBV5-1; 8 bases are a match to TRBD2. Per germline, CDR1 SGHRS and CDR2 YFSETQ. J was trimmed by 5 bases and V by 7 bases; bases with no gene match: 14. This CDR3 contains 15 residues.

The chain combines TRBV19 with TRBJ1-2; 7 bases are shared with TRBD1. This CDR3 is 15 amino acids long. Looked up from germline, CDR1 is LNHDA and CDR2 is SQIVND (reference sequence). Unmatched junction bases numbered 9, after V lost 3 bases and J lost 5 bases. CDR3 protein: CASSISRDRVYGYTF. In nucleotides, the CDR3 is TGTGCCAGTAGTATTTCACGGGACAGAGTTTATGGCTACACCTTC.

This clone showed up just once. V and J are TRBV5-4 and TRBJ2-4, with TRBD2 matching 16 bases. Trimming cost V 4 bases and J 8 bases; bases outside gene matches: 6. The CDR3 spans 16 residues. In germline, CDR1 is SGHNT, CDR2 YYREEE (reference sequence). The CDR3 DNA follows: TGTGCCAGCAGCCAGGGGACTAGCGGGAGGGGGTACATTCAGTACTTC. The encoded protein is CASSQGTSGRGYIQYF. Together with reference TRBV5-4 and TRBJ2-4, the CDR3 gives the full variable domain: ETGVTQSPTHLIKTRGQQVTLRCSSQSGHNTVSWYQQALGQGPQFIFQYYREEENGRGNFPPRFSGLQFPNYSSELNVNALELDDSALYLCASSQGTSGRGYIQYFGAGTRLSVL.

The chain employs TRBV19 and TRBJ2-5, with TRBD1 as a possible D gene (6 bases). V shed 6 bases and J shed 2 bases, with 16 bases lying between them. This CDR3 comprises 15 residues. CDR1 and CDR2 (germline): LNHDA, SQIVND (reference sequence). The CDR3 DNA follows: TGTGCCAGTAGCCGGTTCTGGGGGCCTCAAGAGACCCAGTACTTC. It is translated as CASSRFWGPQETQYF.

The V and J genes are TRBV19 and TRBJ1-2; D is perhaps TRBD1 (6 bases). The germline V and J ends were trimmed by 6 bases and 0 bases, with 11 bases remaining between them. From germline, CDR1 is LNHDA and CDR2 SQIVND (reference sequence). This CDR3 is 14 amino acids long. The CDR3 region has the DNA TGTGCCAGTAGCCGAGGGGGTACTAACTATGGCTACACCTTC. Encoded protein: CASSRGGTNYGYTF. The full variable domain, in which reference TRBV19 and TRBJ1-2 provide the parts outside the CDR3, is DGGITQSPKYLFRKEGQNVTLSCEQNLNHDAMYWYRQDPGQGLRLIYYSQIVNDFQKGDIAEGYSVSREKKESFPLTVTSAQKNPTAFYLCASSRGGTNYGYTFGSGTRLTVV.

The V call is TRBV19, the J call TRBJ1-2; 12 bases fit TRBD1. V lost 6 bases and J lost 4; bases outside the gene matches: 9. The CDR3 totals 16 residues. The germline gives CDR1 LNHDA, CDR2 SQIVND (reference sequence). CDR3 amino acids: CASRKKGDRGPYGYTF. DNA of the CDR3: TGTGCCAGTAGAAAAAAAGGGGACAGGGGGCCCTATGGCTACACCTTC.

The V call is TRBV12-3 or TRBV12-4, the J call TRBJ2-5; the D gene is possibly TRBD1 (6 bases). The CDR3 covers 13 residues. The V end was cut by 6 bases, the J end by 6 bases, with 14 bases between. CDR3 coding DNA: TGTGCCAGCAGCTTGAACAGGGTTCAGACCCAGTACTTC. It is translated as CASSLNRVQTQYF.

The chain couples TRBV7-2 to TRBJ1-4, with no clear D. The CDR3 consists of 12 residues. V gave up 5 bases and J gave up 9 bases, with 10 bases separating them. CDR1 is SGHTA and CDR2 is FQGNSA in the germline V gene. CDR3 nucleotides: TGTGCCAGCAGCCTCGAGGTCAAAAAACTGTTTTTT. It yields the protein CASSLEVKKLFF.

The CDR3, as DNA: TGTGCCAGCAGCCTCGCCTACGAGCAGTACTTC. It translates to CASSLAYEQYF. The chain employs TRBV5-8 and TRBJ2-7; no clear D. V lost 4 bases, J lost 2 bases, and 4 bases lay in between. CDR1 SGHTS and CDR2 YDEGEE come from the germline V gene. This CDR3 has 11 amino acids. The full variable domain, rest sourced from reference TRBV5-8 and TRBJ2-7, is EAGVTQSPTHLIKTRGQQATLRCSPISGHTSVYWYQQALGLGLQFLLWYDEGEERNRGNFPPRFSGRQFPNYSSELNVNALELEDSALYLCASSLAYEQYFGPGTRLTVT.

In DNA, the CDR3 is TGTGCCAGCAGCCAAGCCACAGGGGCCCCCGGAAACACCATATATTTT. It specifies CASSQATGAPGNTIYF. This chain connects TRBV3-1 (or the pseudogene TRBV3-2) to TRBJ1-3, with TRBD1 identical over 7 bases. Germline V gene lookup returns CDR1 LGHDT and CDR2 YNNKEL (reference sequence). This CDR3 comprises 16 residues. With V trimmed by 1 base and J by 4 bases, 7 bases remained unmatched.

The chain recombines TRBV7-2 with TRBJ2-3, with 12 bases that match TRBD2. Trimming removed 5 bases from V and 3 bases from J; junction bases left unmatched: 9. The CDR3 is 17 amino acids. Germline V gene data show CDR1 as SGHTA and CDR2 as FQGNSA. The CDR3 here is CASSIASGGAPTDTQYF. The CDR3, as DNA: TGTGCCAGCAGCATTGCTAGCGGGGGGGCTCCAACAGATACGCAGTATTTT.

The gene calls are TRBV18 and TRBJ1-5; no definite D call. Trimming cost V 3 bases and J 7 bases, with 13 bases left between them. The CDR3 length is 14 residues. The germline gives CDR1 KGHSH, CDR2 LQKENI. DNA of the CDR3: TGTGCCAGCTCACCGATCCGGGAGGAGCAGCCCCAGCATTTT. Its protein is CASSPIREEQPQHF. The variable domain in full, with the rest retrieved from reference TRBV18 and TRBJ1-5, is NAGVMQNPRHLVRRRGQEARLRCSPMKGHSHVYWYRQLPEEGLKFMVYLQKENIIDESGMPKERFSAEFPKEGPSILRIQQVVRGDSAAYFCASSPIREEQPQHFGDGTRLSIL.

The chain is built from TRBV6-6 and TRBJ1-3, with 7 bases matching TRBD1. The CDR3 extends over 13 amino acids. Germline CDR1 MNHNY, CDR2 SVGAGI (reference sequence). Unmatched junction bases numbered 3, after V lost 2 bases and J lost 8 bases. CDR3: CASSYRGLDTIYF. DNA for the CDR3: TGTGCCAGCAGTTACAGGGGGCTAGACACCATATATTTT.

The chain has TRBV24-1 and TRBJ2-3; D might be TRBD1 (6 bases). In germline, CDR1 is KGHDR, CDR2 SFDVKD. This CDR3 comprises 15 residues. V was shortened by 5 bases and J by 4 bases, with 15 bases between the two germline ends. Here the CDR3 reads CATSGRDIFSDTQYF. Here the CDR3 DNA reads TGTGCCACCAGTGGCCGGGACATATTTTCAGATACGCAGTATTTT.

The chain combines TRBV7-2 with TRBJ2-1; 8 nucleotides match TRBD2. The ends lost 10 bases at V and 6 bases at J; junction bases unmatched: 11. The length of the CDR3 is 14 residues. Germline V lookup: CDR1 SGHTA, CDR2 FQGNSA. CDR3 coding DNA: TGTGCCACCCGGCCGGGACTAGGTAGCAATGAGCAGTTCTTC. It specifies CATRPGLGSNEQFF.